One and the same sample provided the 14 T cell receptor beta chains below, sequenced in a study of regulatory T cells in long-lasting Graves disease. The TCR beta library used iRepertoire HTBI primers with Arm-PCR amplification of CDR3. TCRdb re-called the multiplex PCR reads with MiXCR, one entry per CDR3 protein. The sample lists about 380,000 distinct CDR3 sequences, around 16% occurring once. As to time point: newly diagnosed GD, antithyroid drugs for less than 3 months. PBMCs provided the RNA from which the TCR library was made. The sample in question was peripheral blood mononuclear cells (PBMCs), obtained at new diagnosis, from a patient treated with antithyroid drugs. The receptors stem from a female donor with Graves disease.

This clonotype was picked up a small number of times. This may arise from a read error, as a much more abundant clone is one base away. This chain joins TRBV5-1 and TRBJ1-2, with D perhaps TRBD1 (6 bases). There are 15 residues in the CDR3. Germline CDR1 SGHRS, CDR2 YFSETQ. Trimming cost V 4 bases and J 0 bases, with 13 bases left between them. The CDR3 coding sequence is TGCGCCAGCAGCCAGAGGGGGTCACCTAACTATGGCTACACCTTC. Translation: CASSQRGSPNYGYTF.

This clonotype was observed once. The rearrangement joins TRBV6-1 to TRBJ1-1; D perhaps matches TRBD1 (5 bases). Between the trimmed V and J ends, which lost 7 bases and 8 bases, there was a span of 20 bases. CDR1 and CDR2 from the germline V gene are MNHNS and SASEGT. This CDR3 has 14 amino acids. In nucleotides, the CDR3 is TGTGCCAGCACCCTATATGGGACGGGAACCGAAGCTTTCTTT. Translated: CASTLYGTGTEAFF.

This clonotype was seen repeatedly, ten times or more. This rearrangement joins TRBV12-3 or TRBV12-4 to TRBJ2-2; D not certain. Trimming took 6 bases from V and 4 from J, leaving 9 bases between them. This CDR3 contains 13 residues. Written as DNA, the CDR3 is TGTGCCAGCAGCCCACTCGCCACCGGGGAGCTGTTTTTT. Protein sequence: CASSPLATGELFF.

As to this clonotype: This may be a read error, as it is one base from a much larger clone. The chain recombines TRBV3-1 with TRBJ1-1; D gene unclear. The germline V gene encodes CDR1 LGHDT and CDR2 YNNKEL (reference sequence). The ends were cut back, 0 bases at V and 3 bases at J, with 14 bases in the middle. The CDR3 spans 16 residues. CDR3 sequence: CASSQDLIPGDTEAFF. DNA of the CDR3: TGTGCCAGCAGCCAAGATCTAATTCCGGGAGACACTGAAGCTTTCTTT.

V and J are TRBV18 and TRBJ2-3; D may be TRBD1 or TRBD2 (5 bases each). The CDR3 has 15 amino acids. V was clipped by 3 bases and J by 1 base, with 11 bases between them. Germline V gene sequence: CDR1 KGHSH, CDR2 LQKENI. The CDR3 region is CASSPPGPRTDTQYF. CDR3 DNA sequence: TGTGCCAGCTCACCTCCGGGACCACGCACAGATACGCAGTATTTT. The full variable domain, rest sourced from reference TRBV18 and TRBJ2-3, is NAGVMQNPRHLVRRRGQEARLRCSPMKGHSHVYWYRQLPEEGLKFMVYLQKENIIDESGMPKERFSAEFPKEGPSILRIQQVVRGDSAAYFCASSPPGPRTDTQYFGPGTRLTVL.

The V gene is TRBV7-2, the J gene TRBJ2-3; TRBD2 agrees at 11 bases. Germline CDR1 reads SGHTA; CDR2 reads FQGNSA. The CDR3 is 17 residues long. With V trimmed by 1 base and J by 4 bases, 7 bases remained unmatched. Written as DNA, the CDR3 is TGTGCCAGCAGCTTAGTCTTAGCGGGAGGGCCCCCAGATACGCAGTATTTT. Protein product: CASSLVLAGGPPDTQYF.

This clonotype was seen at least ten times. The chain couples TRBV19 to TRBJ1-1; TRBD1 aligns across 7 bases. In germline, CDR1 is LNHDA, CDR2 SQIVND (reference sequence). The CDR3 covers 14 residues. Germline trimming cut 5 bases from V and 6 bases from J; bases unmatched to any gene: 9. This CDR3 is CASSLGQARAEAFF. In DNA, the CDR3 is TGTGCCAGTAGTCTCGGACAGGCTCGCGCTGAAGCTTTCTTT.

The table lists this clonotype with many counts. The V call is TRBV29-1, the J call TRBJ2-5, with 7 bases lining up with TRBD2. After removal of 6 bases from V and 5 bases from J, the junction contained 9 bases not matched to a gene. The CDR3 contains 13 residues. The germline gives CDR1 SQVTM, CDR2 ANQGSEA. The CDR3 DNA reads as TGCAGCGTAGTGAGCGGGGATGGGGAGACCCAGTACTTC. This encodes CSVVSGDGETQYF. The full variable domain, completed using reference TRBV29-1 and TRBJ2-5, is SAVISQKPSRDICQRGTSLTIQCQVDSQVTMMFWYRQQPGQSLTLIATANQGSEATYESGFVIDKFPISRPNLTFSTLTVSNMSPEDSSIYLCSVVSGDGETQYFGPGTRLLVL.

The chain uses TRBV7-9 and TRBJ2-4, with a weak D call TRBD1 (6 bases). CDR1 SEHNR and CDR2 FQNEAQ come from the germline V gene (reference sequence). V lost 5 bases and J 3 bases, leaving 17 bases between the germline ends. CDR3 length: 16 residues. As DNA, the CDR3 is TGTGCCAGCAGCCGAGGAACAGGGAAGGACAAAAACATTCAGTACTTC. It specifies CASSRGTGKDKNIQYF.

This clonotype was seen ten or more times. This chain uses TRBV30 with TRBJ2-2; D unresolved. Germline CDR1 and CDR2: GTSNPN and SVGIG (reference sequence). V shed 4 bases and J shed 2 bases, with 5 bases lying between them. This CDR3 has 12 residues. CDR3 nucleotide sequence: TGTGCCTGGATGATTAACACCGGGGAGCTGTTTTTT. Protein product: CAWMINTGELFF.

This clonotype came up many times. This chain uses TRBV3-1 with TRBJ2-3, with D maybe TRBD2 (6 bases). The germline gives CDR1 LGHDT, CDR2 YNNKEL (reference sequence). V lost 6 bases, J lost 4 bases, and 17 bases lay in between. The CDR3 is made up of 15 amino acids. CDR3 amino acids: CASSRQGGVPDTQYF. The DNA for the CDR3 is TGTGCCAGCAGTCGACAAGGAGGGGTTCCAGATACGCAGTATTTT.

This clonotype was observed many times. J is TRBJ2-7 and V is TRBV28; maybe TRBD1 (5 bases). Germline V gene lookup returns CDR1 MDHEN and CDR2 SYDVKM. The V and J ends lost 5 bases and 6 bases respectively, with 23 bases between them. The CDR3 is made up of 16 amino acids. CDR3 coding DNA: TGTGCCAGCAGTCCCTACATTGTCAGGGCCGACTCCGAGCAGTACTTC. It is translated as CASSPYIVRADSEQYF.

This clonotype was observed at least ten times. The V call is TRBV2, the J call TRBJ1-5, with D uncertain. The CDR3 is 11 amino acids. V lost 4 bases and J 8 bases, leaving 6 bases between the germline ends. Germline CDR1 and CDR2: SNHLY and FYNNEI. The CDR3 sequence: CASSVGEPQHF. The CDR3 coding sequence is TGTGCCAGCAGTGTCGGAGAGCCCCAGCATTTT.

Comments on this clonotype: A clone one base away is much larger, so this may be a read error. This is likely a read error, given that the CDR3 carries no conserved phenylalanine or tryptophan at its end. CDR3 region: CASSWDRGENTEAFL. The CDR3 DNA reads TGTGCCAGCAGCTGGGACAGGGGAGAGAACACTGAAGCTTTCCTT. This chain connects TRBV2 to TRBJ1-1; 10 nucleotides line up with TRBD1. The CDR3 spans 15 residues. The V gene end was trimmed by 6 bases and the J gene end by 1 base; junction bases not matched to a gene: 5. The germline CDR1 and CDR2 sequences are SNHLY and FYNNEI.